This T cell receptor (beta chain) appears in the sequencing data of a study of a mutant IDH1 vaccine in newly diagnosed glioma. Study information: Sex distribution of treated patients was around 62% male and about 38% female; mean age was 40.4 years.

Germline V gives CDR1 SEHNR, CDR2 FQNEAQ (reference sequence). V shed 4 bases and J 0 bases; nucleotides not matched to a gene: 4. This CDR3 is built from 16 residues. The time point was: baseline, week 1 (first vaccination visit). The treatment was: pre-vaccination baseline after standard-of-care therapy. Clones were sequenced by immunoSEQ multiplex PCR, and TCRdb holds only the in-frame ones, with some missing. Of some 59,000 clones listed, roughly 80% are singletons. This receptor was taken from a man aged 18 to 30 with glioma. The sample was PBMCs, taken from a glioma patient treated with radiotherapy, temozolomide or both. The chain uses TRBV7-9 and TRBJ2-4; TRBD1 agrees at 9 bases. The CDR3 sequence is CASSSTGGKAKNIQYF. Here the CDR3 DNA reads TGTGCCAGCAGCTCGACAGGGGGAAAAGCCAAAAACATTCAGTACTTC.